What follows is one TCR beta chain and its context. Antigen unknown. This entry comes from a study of beta chain features in type 1 diabetes. Findings of the study overall: Across all four CD4+ subsets, people with type 1 diabetes showed modestly shorter TCRB CDR3s.

This CDR3 contains 11 residues. V lost 7 bases and J lost 11; bases outside the gene matches: 8. The germline V gene encodes CDR1 SQVTM and CDR2 ANQGSEA. What was sequenced were expressed TCRB transcripts, since all of the isolated RNA had been reverse transcribed. Some clones are missing from TCRdb's copy, which holds only in-frame ones; the method was immunoSEQ multiplex PCR. The sample lists some 350,000 clones, roughly 13% occurring once. The clonotype comes from a woman aged 18 to 35 with type 1 diabetes. This chain connects TRBV29-1 to TRBJ1-5; 7 bases align to TRBD1. The sequencing input was naive CD4+ T cells from blood. DNA for the CDR3: TGCAGCGCCAAGGGACAGAGGGCCCAGCATTTT. Translated: CSAKGQRAQHF.